The 7 T cell receptor beta chains reported below all come from one sample, sequenced in a study of T cell responses to AZD1222 COVID-19 vaccine. Here immunoSEQ multiplex PCR was the method, and the copy in TCRdb shows in-frame clones only, minus some. The sample has 100,000 or so clones, about 93% seen once. The specimen comprised peripheral blood, sampled on day 0 of AZD1222 vaccination. The origin of the receptors is an adult in good health.

This clone was counted a single time. The chain is built from TRBV9 and TRBJ2-7; no clear D gene. The V gene's germline CDR1 is SGDLS and CDR2 YYNGEE. The CDR3 extends over 13 amino acids. Trimming stripped 0 bases from V and 5 bases from J, with 9 bases between. The CDR3 DNA reads as TGTGCCAGCAGCGTAGATGGTGGTGACGAGCAGTACTTC. Protein sequence: CASSVDGGDEQYF.

This rearrangement joins TRBV29-1 to TRBJ2-7, with 7 positions matching TRBD1. Trimming took 8 bases from V and 3 from J; bases not matched to a gene: 7. CDR3 length: 12 amino acids. Germline CDR1 reads SQVTM; CDR2 reads ANQGSEA. CDR3 amino acids: CSITTGNYEQYF. The CDR3 DNA reads TGCAGCATAACGACAGGGAACTACGAGCAGTACTTC.

The V gene is TRBV19, the J gene TRBJ2-3; the match to TRBD2 covers 8 bases. V was pared by 1 base and J by 4 bases, with 4 bases of the junction left unmatched. In germline, CDR1 is LNHDA, CDR2 SQIVND (reference sequence). This CDR3 contains 15 residues. The CDR3 bases are TGTGCCAGTAGTATAGCGGGGGGGGCGGCAGATACGCAGTATTTT. Its protein product is CASSIAGGAADTQYF.

This sequence joins TRBV27 and TRBJ1-1; no reliable D call. Trimming removed 4 bases at V and 4 bases at J, with 7 bases between. Germline CDR1 MNHEY, CDR2 SMNVEV (reference sequence). This CDR3 contains 12 residues. CDR3 sequence (DNA): TGTGCCAGCAGTTCCCCAGGCACTGAAGCTTTCTTT. Amino acids: CASSSPGTEAFF.

The chain carries TRBV5-1 and TRBJ2-5; 7 nucleotides match TRBD1. The CDR3 spans 16 residues. Trimming cost V 4 bases and J 0 bases; bases outside gene matches: 9. Germline CDR1 SGHRS, CDR2 YFSETQ. CDR3: CASSTRTGFNQETQYF. The DNA of the CDR3 is TGCGCCAGCAGCACTCGGACAGGATTTAACCAAGAGACCCAGTACTTC.

The rearrangement links TRBV27 to TRBJ1-3, with 8 bases identical to TRBD1. Germline CDR1 is MNHEY and CDR2 is SMNVEV (reference sequence). The CDR3 is made up of 15 amino acids. The junction had 4 bases not matched to a gene; V was cut back by 3 bases and J by 3 bases. The CDR3 nucleotides read TGTGCCAGCAGTTTTCAGGGGGCTTATGGAAACACCATATATTTT. Its protein product is CASSFQGAYGNTIYF.

The chain joins TRBV29-1 to TRBJ1-2; tentatively, D is TRBD1 (5 bases). Germline CDR1 reads SQVTM; CDR2 reads ANQGSEA. With 3 bases removed from V and 4 bases from J, the gap between germline ends came to 12 bases. The CDR3 covers 13 residues. The CDR3 region has the DNA TGCAGCGTTGACACGACAGCGCCCTATGGCTACACCTTC. This sequence encodes CSVDTTAPYGYTF.